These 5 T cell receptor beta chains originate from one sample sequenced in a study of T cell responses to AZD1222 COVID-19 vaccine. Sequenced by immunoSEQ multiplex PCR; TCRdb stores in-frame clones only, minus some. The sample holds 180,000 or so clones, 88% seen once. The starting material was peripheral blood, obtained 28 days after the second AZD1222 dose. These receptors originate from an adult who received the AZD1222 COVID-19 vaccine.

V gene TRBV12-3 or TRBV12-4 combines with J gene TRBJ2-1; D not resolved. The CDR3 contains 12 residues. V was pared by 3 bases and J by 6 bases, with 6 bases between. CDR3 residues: CASSFSGNEQFF. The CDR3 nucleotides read TGTGCCAGCAGTTTTTCAGGCAATGAGCAGTTCTTC.

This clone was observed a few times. DNA of the CDR3: TGTGCCAGCACCATGACACTCGGCACCGGGGAGCTGTTTTTT. Its protein product is CASTMTLGTGELFF. The chain combines TRBV2 with TRBJ2-2; unclear D gene. The CDR3 consists of 14 residues. The germline V and J ends were trimmed by 7 bases and 4 bases, with 13 bases remaining between them. Per germline, CDR1 SNHLY and CDR2 FYNNEI. The variable domain in full, completed from reference TRBV2 and TRBJ2-2, reads EPEVTQTPSHQVTQMGQEVILRCVPISNHLYFYWYRQILGQKVEFLVSFYNNEISEKSEIFDDQFSVERPDGSNFTLKIRSTKLEDSAMYFCASTMTLGTGELFFGEGSRLTVL.

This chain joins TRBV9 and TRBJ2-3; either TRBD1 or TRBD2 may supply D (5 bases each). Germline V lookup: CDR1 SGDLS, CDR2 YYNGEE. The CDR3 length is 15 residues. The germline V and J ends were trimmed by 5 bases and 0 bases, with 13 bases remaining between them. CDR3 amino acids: CASSERGRSTDTQYF. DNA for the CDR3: TGTGCCAGCAGTGAGAGGGGTCGTAGCACAGATACGCAGTATTTT.

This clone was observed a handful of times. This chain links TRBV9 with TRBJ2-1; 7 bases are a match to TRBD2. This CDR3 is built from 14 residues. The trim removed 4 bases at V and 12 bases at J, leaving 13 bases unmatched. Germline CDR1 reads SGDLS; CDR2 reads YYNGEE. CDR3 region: CASSKVSSGTWQFF. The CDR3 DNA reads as TGTGCCAGCAGCAAGGTGTCTAGCGGTACTTGGCAGTTCTTC.

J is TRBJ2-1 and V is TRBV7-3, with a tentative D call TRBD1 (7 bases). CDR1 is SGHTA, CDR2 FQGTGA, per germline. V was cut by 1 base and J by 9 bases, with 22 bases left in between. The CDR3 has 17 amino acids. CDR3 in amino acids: CASSLRQAGTALGEQFF. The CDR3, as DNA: TGTGCCAGCAGCTTAAGGCAGGCGGGGACAGCCTTGGGTGAGCAGTTCTTC.